The rows below give T cell receptor beta chains drawn from one sample of a study of early T cells in non-severe SARS-CoV-2 infection. TCRdb redid the calling of the 5' RACE reads with MiXCR, one entry per CDR3 protein. The sample holds 90,000 to 100,000 distinct CDR3 sequences, about 13% seen once. Sequenced material: whole blood. These receptors were obtained from an adult who was a healthcare worker with PCR-confirmed SARS-CoV-2 infection or an uninfected control (not recorded which). The CDR3 runs from the conserved cysteine through the conserved F or W. A D gene is named only where the DNA matches it firmly. Size is omitted from some rows. Given values are once, few, many or a class for expanded clones.

clone_size,d_call,j_call,v_call,cdr3_aa,cdr3_nt
-,-,TRBJ1-4,TRBV6-5,CASSPAGAEKLFF,TGTGCCAGCAGTCCCGCCGGGGCGGAAAAACTGTTTTTT
many,-,TRBJ1-1,TRBV10-3,CALHVGGDTEAFF,TGTGCCCTCCACGTGGGGGGAGACACTGAAGCTTTCTTT
few,-,TRBJ1-1,TRBV7-9,CASTPWIGSTTEAFF,TGTGCCAGCACCCCCTGGATAGGGTCCACCACTGAAGCTTTCTTT
-,TRBD1,TRBJ2-3,TRBV7-2,CASSSDRGRTDTQYF,TGTGCCAGCAGCTCGGACAGGGGGCGAACAGATACGCAGTATTTT
-,-,TRBJ1-2,TRBV27,CASSSAGPNYGYTF,TGTGCCAGCAGTTCGGCAGGGCCAAACTATGGCTACACCTTC
many,TRBD1,TRBJ1-6,TRBV28,CASSLAATGVSPLHF,TGTGCCAGCAGTTTGGCGGCGACAGGGGTTTCACCCCTCCACTTT
many,TRBD1,TRBJ2-7,TRBV28,CASSPTPQGGISYEQYF,TGTGCCAGCAGTCCCACTCCACAGGGGGGAATTTCCTACGAGCAGTACTTC
few,-,TRBJ2-3,TRBV27,CASSFGVMDTQYF,TGTGCCAGCAGTTTTGGAGTGATGGATACGCAGTATTTT
many,TRBD1,TRBJ1-1,TRBV27,CASSRYRQGVNTEAFF,TGTGCCAGCAGTAGGTATAGACAGGGTGTGAACACTGAAGCTTTCTTT
many,TRBD1,TRBJ2-2,TRBV24-1,CATGQENTGELFF,TGTGCCACGGGACAGGAGAACACCGGGGAGCTGTTTTTT
-,TRBD2,TRBJ2-7,TRBV10-2,CASSSVLAGDYEQYF,TGCGCCAGCAGTTCGGTACTAGCGGGGGACTACGAGCAGTACTTC
many,-,TRBJ2-2,TRBV20-1,CSATGGGAGELFF,TGCAGTGCTACAGGCGGAGGGGCCGGGGAGCTGTTTTTT
-,TRBD1,TRBJ2-4,TRBV7-8,CASSSRDRDLSKNIQYF,TGTGCCAGCAGCTCCCGGGACAGGGACCTCTCCAAAAACATTCAGTACTTC
-,-,TRBJ2-1,TRBV20-1,CSARDLAYRELVLGEQFF,TGCAGTGCTAGAGATTTGGCGTACAGGGAGCTAGTTCTCGGTGAGCAGTTCTTC
-,TRBD2,TRBJ2-3,TRBV7-9,CASIRVSGGGDTQYF,TGTGCCAGCATCCGAGTCAGCGGGGGAGGAGATACGCAGTATTTT
-,-,TRBJ2-5,TRBV14,CASSQPWTVGQETQYF,TGTGCCAGCAGCCAACCCTGGACAGTCGGACAAGAGACCCAGTACTTC
few,-,TRBJ1-2,TRBV28,CASKDQGYGYTF,TGTGCCAGCAAGGATCAGGGATATGGCTACACCTTC
few,TRBD1,TRBJ1-2,TRBV28,CASTTGTGIYGYTF,TGTGCCAGCACCACCGGGACAGGGATATATGGCTACACCTTC
many,-,TRBJ2-7,TRBV7-8,CASSLGRYEQYF,TGTGCCAGCAGCTTAGGGCGATACGAGCAGTACTTC
-,-,TRBJ1-2,TRBV5-1,CASSLDSTYGYTF,TGCGCCAGCAGCTTGGACAGCACCTATGGCTACACCTTC
few,-,TRBJ2-2,TRBV2,CASSEPGNGNTGELFF,TGTGCCAGCAGTGAGCCGGGGAACGGGAACACCGGGGAGCTGTTTTTT
-,-,TRBJ1-1,TRBV20-1,CSAPKDPNTEAFF,TGCAGTGCCCCGAAAGACCCGAACACTGAAGCTTTCTTT
few,-,TRBJ1-1,TRBV29-1,CSSTRGEAEAFF,TGCAGCTCAACGAGGGGGGAGGCTGAAGCTTTCTTT
many,-,TRBJ2-6,TRBV6-5,CASRESSGANVLTF,TGTGCCAGCAGAGAAAGCTCTGGGGCCAACGTCCTGACTTTC
few,TRBD1,TRBJ1-2,TRBV4-1,CASSQAGLEQGAYGYTF,TGCGCCAGCAGCCAAGCGGGTCTGGAACAGGGGGCCTATGGCTACACCTTC
-,-,TRBJ2-1,TRBV29-1,CSVYKGIRDNEQFF,TGCAGCGTTTATAAGGGAATTAGGGACAATGAGCAGTTCTTC
-,-,TRBJ1-5,TRBV28,CASSSPWGARENQPQHF,TGTGCCAGCAGCTCCCCGTGGGGGGCTCGGGAAAATCAGCCCCAGCATTTT
-,-,TRBJ1-2,TRBV7-2,CASSLVWSSYGYTF,TGTGCCAGCAGCTTAGTGTGGTCTTCCTATGGCTACACCTTC
few,-,TRBJ2-3,TRBV11-3,CASSLRGTDTQYF,TGTGCCAGCAGCTTAAGGGGGACAGATACGCAGTATTTT
many,TRBD2,TRBJ2-5,TRBV2,CASGRGSGGGETQYF,TGTGCCAGCGGCCGGGGTAGCGGGGGAGGGGAGACCCAGTACTTC
-,-,TRBJ2-1,TRBV5-1,CAGSPDNEQFF,TGCGCCGGCAGCCCGGACAATGAGCAGTTCTTC
few,TRBD1,TRBJ2-7,TRBV11-2,CASSRPGTDPYEQYF,TGTGCCAGCAGCCGCCCCGGGACAGACCCCTACGAGCAGTACTTC
many,-,TRBJ1-2,TRBV20-1,CSASVLQVDYGYTF,TGCAGTGCTAGTGTGTTGCAGGTAGACTATGGCTACACCTTC
few,-,TRBJ2-1,TRBV4-3,CASSHETGSPSEQFF,TGCGCCAGCAGCCACGAGACGGGTTCCCCTTCCGAGCAGTTCTTC
few,-,TRBJ2-1,TRBV2,CASSVQQGGEQFF,TGTGCCAGCAGTGTCCAACAGGGCGGTGAGCAGTTCTTC
-,-,TRBJ1-6,TRBV5-4,CASSLGSQGRNSPLHF,TGTGCCAGCAGCTTGGGCAGTCAAGGTCGTAATTCACCCCTCCACTTT
few,TRBD2,TRBJ2-7,TRBV20-1,CSARGPTSGYRNEQYF,TGCAGTGCTAGAGGTCCGACTAGCGGGTATAGGAACGAGCAGTACTTC
many,-,TRBJ1-1,TRBV12-3/TRBV12-4,CASSYRREGNTEAFF,TGTGCCAGCAGCTACCGGAGAGAGGGAAACACTGAAGCTTTCTTT
many,TRBD1,TRBJ2-5,TRBV29-1,CSVEGQDQETQYF,TGCAGCGTGGAAGGACAGGATCAAGAGACCCAGTACTTC
many,-,TRBJ1-5,TRBV6-2/TRBV6-3,CASSYWGSNQPQHF,TGTGCCAGCAGTTACTGGGGGAGCAATCAGCCCCAGCATTTT
few,-,TRBJ2-1,TRBV5-1,CASSLLGVVGEQFF,TGCGCCAGCAGCTTGCTGGGGGTGGTTGGTGAGCAGTTCTTC
-,-,TRBJ1-2,TRBV29-1,CSVDKGHYGYTF,TGCAGCGTTGATAAGGGTCACTATGGCTACACCTTC
many,-,TRBJ2-3,TRBV15,CATSRDAGTDTQYF,TGTGCCACCAGCAGAGACGCAGGCACAGATACGCAGTATTTT
many,-,TRBJ1-4,TRBV7-2,CASSLDRVNEKLFF,TGTGCCAGCAGCTTAGACAGGGTAAATGAAAAACTGTTTTTT
-,TRBD1,TRBJ2-7,TRBV10-3,CAISGTGGYEQYF,TGTGCCATCAGCGGGACAGGGGGATACGAGCAGTACTTC
few,-,TRBJ2-7,TRBV28,CASSLTREQYF,TGTGCCAGCAGTTTAACCCGCGAGCAGTACTTC
few,-,TRBJ2-5,TRBV3-1,CASSHRQFGRETQYF,TGTGCCAGCAGCCATAGGCAGTTCGGTCGAGAGACCCAGTACTTC
-,-,TRBJ1-6,TRBV7-9,CASSSSGPYNSPLHF,TGTGCCAGCAGCTCATCGGGACCTTATAATTCACCCCTCCACTTT
-,-,TRBJ2-7,TRBV5-6,CASSLDGLRGFGEQYF,TGTGCCAGCAGCTTGGACGGCTTGAGAGGGTTTGGTGAGCAGTACTTC
few,-,TRBJ2-5,TRBV28,CASSLAADQETQYF,TGTGCCAGCAGTTTGGCGGCAGATCAAGAGACCCAGTACTTC
few,-,TRBJ2-5,TRBV7-6,CASSLGAWRRETQYF,TGTGCCAGCAGCTTAGGGGCTTGGAGGAGAGAGACCCAGTACTTC
few,-,TRBJ2-1,TRBV2,CASKGIEQGSGEQFF,TGTGCCAGCAAGGGTATAGAACAGGGATCGGGTGAGCAGTTCTTC
many,TRBD1,TRBJ2-1,TRBV9,CASSSRGTGGTYNEQFF,TGTGCCAGCAGTTCCCGCGGGACAGGGGGTACCTACAATGAGCAGTTCTTC
few,-,TRBJ1-1,TRBV6-6,CASSFSGFHTEAFF,TGTGCCAGCAGTTTTTCCGGTTTTCACACTGAAGCTTTCTTT
-,-,TRBJ2-2,TRBV7-9,CASRQTQTNTGELFF,TGTGCCAGCAGGCAGACCCAGACGAACACCGGGGAGCTGTTTTTT